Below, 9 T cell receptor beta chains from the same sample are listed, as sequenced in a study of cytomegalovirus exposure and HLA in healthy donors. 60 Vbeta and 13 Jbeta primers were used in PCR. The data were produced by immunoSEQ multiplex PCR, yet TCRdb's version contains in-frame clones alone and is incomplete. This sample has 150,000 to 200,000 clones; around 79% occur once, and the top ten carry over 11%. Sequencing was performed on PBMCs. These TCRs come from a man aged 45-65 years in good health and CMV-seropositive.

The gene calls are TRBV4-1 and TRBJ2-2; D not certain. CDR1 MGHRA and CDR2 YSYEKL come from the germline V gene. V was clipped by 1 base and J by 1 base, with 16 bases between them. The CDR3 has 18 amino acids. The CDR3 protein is CASSQVDLGHLNTGELFF. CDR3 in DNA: TGCGCCAGCAGCCAAGTGGATCTAGGCCACCTGAACACCGGGGAGCTGTTTTTT.

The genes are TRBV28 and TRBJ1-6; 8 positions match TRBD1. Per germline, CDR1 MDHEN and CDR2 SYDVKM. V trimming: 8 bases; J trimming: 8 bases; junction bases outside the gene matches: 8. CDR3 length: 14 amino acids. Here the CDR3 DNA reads TGTGCCAGCGTTATTGGACAGGGTTATTCACCCCTCCACTTT. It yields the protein CASVIGQGYSPLHF.

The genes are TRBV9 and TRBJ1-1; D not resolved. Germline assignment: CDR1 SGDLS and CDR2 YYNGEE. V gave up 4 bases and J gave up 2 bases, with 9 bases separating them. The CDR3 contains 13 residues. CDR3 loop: CASSTSGNTEAFF. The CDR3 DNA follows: TGTGCCAGCAGCACCAGCGGTAACACTGAAGCTTTCTTT.

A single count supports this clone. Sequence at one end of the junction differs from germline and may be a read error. Written as DNA, the CDR3 is TGCAGTGCTTTGGGCTCCCACGAGCAGTACTTC. Its protein product is CSALGSHEQYF. This chain uses TRBV20-1 with TRBJ2-7, with D uncertain. Germline CDR1 and CDR2: DFQATT and SNEGSKA (reference sequence). The CDR3 covers 11 residues.

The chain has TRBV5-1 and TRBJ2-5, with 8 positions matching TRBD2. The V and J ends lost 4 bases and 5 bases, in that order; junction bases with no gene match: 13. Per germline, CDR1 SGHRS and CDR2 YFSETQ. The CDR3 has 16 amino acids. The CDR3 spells CASSGGRGGVEETQYF. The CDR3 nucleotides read TGCGCCAGCAGCGGGGGCCGGGGGGGAGTTGAGGAGACCCAGTACTTC.

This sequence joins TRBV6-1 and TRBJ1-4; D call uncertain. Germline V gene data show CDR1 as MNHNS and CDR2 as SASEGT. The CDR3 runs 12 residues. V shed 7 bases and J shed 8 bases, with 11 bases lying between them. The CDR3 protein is CASMRAWEKLFF. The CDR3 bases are TGTGCCAGCATGAGGGCTTGGGAAAAACTGTTTTTT.

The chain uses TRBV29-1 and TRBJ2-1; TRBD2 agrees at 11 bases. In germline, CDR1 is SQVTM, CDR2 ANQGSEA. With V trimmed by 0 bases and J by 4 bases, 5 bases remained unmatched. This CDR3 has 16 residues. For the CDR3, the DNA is TGCAGCGTTGAAGAACTAGCGGGGGCGGGGTACAATGAGCAGTTCTTC. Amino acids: CSVEELAGAGYNEQFF.

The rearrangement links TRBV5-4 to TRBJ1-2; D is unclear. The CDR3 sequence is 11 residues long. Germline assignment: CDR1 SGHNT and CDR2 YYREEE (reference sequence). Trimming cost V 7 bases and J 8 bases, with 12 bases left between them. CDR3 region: CASADTDGYTF. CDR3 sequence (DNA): TGTGCCAGCGCAGACACCGACGGCTACACCTTC.

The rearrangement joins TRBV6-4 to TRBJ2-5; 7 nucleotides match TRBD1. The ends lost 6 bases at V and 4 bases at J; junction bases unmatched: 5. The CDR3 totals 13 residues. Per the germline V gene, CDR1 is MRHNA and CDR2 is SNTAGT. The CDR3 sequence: CASSRQGGETQYF. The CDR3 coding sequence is TGTGCCAGCAGCCGACAGGGCGGAGAGACCCAGTACTTC.